Presented here are 6 T cell receptor beta chains from one specimen sequenced in a study of T cells after somatic rescue of genetic block. TCRdb keeps only in-frame clones here, not all; method: immunoSEQ multiplex PCR. The repertoire holds roughly 71,000 clones, approximately 91% seen once, with about 3% in the top ten. Sequencing used peripheral blood mononuclear cells (PBMCs). These receptors were taken from a man aged 25 to 40.

This clone has just a few counts. V and J are TRBV7-2 and TRBJ2-1; D remains ambiguous. This CDR3 comprises 16 residues. Germline V gene sequence: CDR1 SGHTA, CDR2 FQGNSA. Trimming took off 3 bases at V and 8 bases at J, with 20 bases between the two ends. The CDR3 loop reads CASSLRLTKSSHEQFF. The CDR3 DNA sequence: TGTGCCAGCAGCTTGCGTCTGACCAAAAGCTCCCATGAGCAGTTCTTC.

This clone was seen a single time. V usage is TRBV20-1 and J usage is TRBJ2-5; D perhaps matches TRBD1 (5 bases). Trimming left V 8 bases short and J 5 bases short, with 12 bases between. The germline V gene has CDR1 DFQATT and CDR2 SNEGSKA (reference sequence). The length of the CDR3 is 11 residues. Here the CDR3 reads CSTGPGETQYF. In DNA, the CDR3 is TGCAGTACAGGACCTGGGGAGACCCAGTACTTC.

The rearrangement joins TRBV5-5 to TRBJ2-1; 7 nucleotides match TRBD2. The V gene end was trimmed by 2 bases and the J gene end by 6 bases; junction bases not matched to a gene: 5. The CDR3 length is 14 residues. CDR1 and CDR2 (germline): SGHKS, YYEKEE (reference sequence). CDR3 nucleotides: TGTGCCAGCAGCTTTAGCGGGCTCTCCAATGAGCAGTTCTTC. Protein sequence: CASSFSGLSNEQFF.

The J gene is TRBJ1-5, the V gene TRBV6-1; 11 nucleotides align to TRBD1. J was trimmed by 4 bases and V by 6 bases; bases with no gene match: 2. There are 14 residues in the CDR3. Germline loops: CDR1 MNHNS, CDR2 SASEGT. The CDR3 DNA sequence: TGTGCCAGCAGATGGGACAGGGGGAATCAGCCCCAGCATTTT. Its protein is CASRWDRGNQPQHF.

This sequence joins TRBV4-1 and TRBJ1-1, with TRBD1 as a possible D gene (6 bases). Trimming stripped 3 bases from V and 0 bases from J, with 11 bases between. Germline lookup yields CDR1 MGHRA and CDR2 YSYEKL. This CDR3 is built from 15 residues. DNA for the CDR3: TGCGCCAGCAGCCACTTGGACAGAGTGAACACTGAAGCTTTCTTT. This sequence encodes CASSHLDRVNTEAFF.

The chain carries TRBV28 and TRBJ1-4, with TRBD1 matching over 8 bases. CDR3 length: 14 amino acids. J was trimmed by 3 bases and V by 7 bases; bases with no gene match: 4. The germline gives CDR1 MDHEN, CDR2 SYDVKM. CDR3 protein: CASNMDRANEKLFF. For the CDR3, the DNA is TGTGCCAGCAACATGGACAGGGCTAATGAAAAACTGTTTTTT.